The TCR beta chain under discussion was sequenced for a study of T-cell memory formation after mild COVID-19. TCRdb fed the 5' RACE reads into MiXCR, producing one record per CDR3 protein. The sample records 55,000 to 70,000 distinct CDR3 sequences, about a quarter being singletons. The CDR3 runs 11 residues. Trimming pared 5 bases from V and 4 bases from J, leaving 6 bases between. CDR1 is MNHEY and CDR2 is SMNVEV in the germline V gene (reference sequence). This clonotype was counted only a few times. This TCR was recovered from a young man who had mild COVID-19 (a few samples of this study predate the infection). Cell type and time point are not known. Specimen: PBMCs or a T cell subset sorted from them (not recorded which). The chain combines TRBV27 with TRBJ2-7; D is perhaps TRBD2 (5 bases). CDR3 bases: TGTGCCAGCAGTCGGGGATACGAGCAGTACTTC. Amino acid sequence: CASSRGYEQYF.